The T cell receptor (beta chain) described here comes from a study of beta chain features in type 1 diabetes. Averaging about 116 mL, one heparinised blood draw came from each individual donor. This CDR3 spans 15 amino acids. V dropped 6 bases and J dropped 6 bases, with 21 bases sitting between them. In germline, CDR1 is MNHEY, CDR2 SVGAGI. The authors reverse transcribed all of the isolated RNA, so sequencing captured expressed TCRB transcripts. Deep immunoSEQ sequencing covered naive, central memory and regulatory T cell samples. Profiling relied on immunoSEQ multiplex PCR, and the TCRdb table lists in-frame clones only, not all of them. The data show around 250,000 clones, with 68% seen just once and around 0.05% held by the top ten.

The sample comprised naive CD4+ T cells from blood. This TCR derives from a man aged 25 to 45 in good health. V and J are TRBV6-5 and TRBJ2-7, with D perhaps matching TRBD1 or TRBD2 (6 bases each). In nucleotides, the CDR3 is TGTGCCAGCAGCCCCGGGGGCCCACCCCAGTCCGAGCAGTACTTC. It specifies CASSPGGPPQSEQYF.